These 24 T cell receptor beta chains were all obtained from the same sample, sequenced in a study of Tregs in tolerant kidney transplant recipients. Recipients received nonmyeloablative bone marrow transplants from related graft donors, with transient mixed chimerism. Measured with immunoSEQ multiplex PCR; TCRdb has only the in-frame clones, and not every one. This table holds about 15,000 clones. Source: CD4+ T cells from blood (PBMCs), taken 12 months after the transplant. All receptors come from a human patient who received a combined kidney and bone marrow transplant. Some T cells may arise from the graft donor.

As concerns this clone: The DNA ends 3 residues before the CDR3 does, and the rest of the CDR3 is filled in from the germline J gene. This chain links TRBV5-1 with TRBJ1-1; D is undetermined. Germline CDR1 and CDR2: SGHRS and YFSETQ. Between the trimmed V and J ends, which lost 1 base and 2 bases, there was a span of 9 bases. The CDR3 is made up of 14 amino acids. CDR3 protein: CASSLTVLNTEAFF. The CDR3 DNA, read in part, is TGCGCCAGCAGCTTGACAGTTTTAAACACTGAA.

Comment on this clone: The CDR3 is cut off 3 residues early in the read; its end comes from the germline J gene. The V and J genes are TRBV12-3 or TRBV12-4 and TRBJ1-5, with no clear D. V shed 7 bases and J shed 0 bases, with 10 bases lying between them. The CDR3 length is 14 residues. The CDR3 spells CASTFSDSNQPQHF. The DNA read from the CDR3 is TGTGCCAGCACCTTTTCAGATAGCAATCAGCCC.

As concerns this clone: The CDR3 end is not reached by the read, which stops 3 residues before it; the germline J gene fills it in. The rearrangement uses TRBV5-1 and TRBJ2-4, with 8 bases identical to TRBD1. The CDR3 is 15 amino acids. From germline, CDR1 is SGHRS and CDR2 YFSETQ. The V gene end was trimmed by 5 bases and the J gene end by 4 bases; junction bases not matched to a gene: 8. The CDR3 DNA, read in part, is TGCGCCAGCAGAGGACAGGGAATGGTAAAAAACATT. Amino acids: CASRGQGMVKNI. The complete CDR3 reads CASRGQGMVKNIQYF.

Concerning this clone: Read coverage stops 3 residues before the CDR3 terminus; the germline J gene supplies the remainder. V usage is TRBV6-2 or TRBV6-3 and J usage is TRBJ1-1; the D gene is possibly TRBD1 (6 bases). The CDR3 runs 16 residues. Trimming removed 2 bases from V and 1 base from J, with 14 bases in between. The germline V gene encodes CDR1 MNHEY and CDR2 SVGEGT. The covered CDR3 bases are TGTGCCAGCAGTTACCCGGGGGGCGGGAGGAACACTGAA. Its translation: CASSYPGGGRNTE. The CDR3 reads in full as CASSYPGGGRNTEAFF.

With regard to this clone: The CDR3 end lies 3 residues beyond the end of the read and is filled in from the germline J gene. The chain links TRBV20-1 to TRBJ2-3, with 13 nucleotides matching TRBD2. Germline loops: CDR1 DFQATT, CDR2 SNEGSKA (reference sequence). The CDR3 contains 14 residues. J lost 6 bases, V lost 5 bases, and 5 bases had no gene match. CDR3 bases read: TGCAGTGCTGGACTAGCGGGAGCCGGGGATACG. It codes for CSAGLAGAGDT. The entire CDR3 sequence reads CSAGLAGAGDTQYF.

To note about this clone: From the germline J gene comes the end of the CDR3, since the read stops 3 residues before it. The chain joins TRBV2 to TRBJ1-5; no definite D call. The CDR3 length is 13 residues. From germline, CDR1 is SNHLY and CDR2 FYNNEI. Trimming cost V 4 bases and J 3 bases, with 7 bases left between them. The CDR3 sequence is CASSVAINQPQHF. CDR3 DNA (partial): TGTGCCAGCAGTGTCGCGATCAATCAGCCC.

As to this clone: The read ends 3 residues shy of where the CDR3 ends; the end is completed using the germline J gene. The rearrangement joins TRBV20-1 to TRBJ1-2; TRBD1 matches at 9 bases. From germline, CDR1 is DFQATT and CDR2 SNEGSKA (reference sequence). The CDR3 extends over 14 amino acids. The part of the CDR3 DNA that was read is TGCAGTGCTAGAGCGGGACAGGGTACTTTTGAC. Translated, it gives CSARAGQGTFD. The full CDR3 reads CSARAGQGTFDYTF.

CDR3 DNA (partial): TGTGCCAGCAGCTTATTGAGCGGGAGAATCCTTGAG. This translates into CASSLLSGRILE. The CDR3 in its entirety is CASSLLSGRILEQFF. The chain carries TRBV11-2 and TRBJ2-1, with 8 bases matching TRBD2. The read ends 3 residues early relative to the CDR3; the germline J gene fills the gap. The CDR3 runs 15 residues. The junction had 9 bases not matched to a gene; V was cut back by 2 bases and J by 9 bases. Germline CDR1 reads SGHAT; CDR2 reads FQNNGV.

The DNA read from the CDR3 is TGTGCCACCAAGACAGGCGGGGGTGAAAAA. This encodes CATKTGGGEK. The CDR3 reads in full as CATKTGGGEKLFF. This rearrangement joins TRBV7-9 to TRBJ1-4, with TRBD1 as a possible D gene (6 bases). The CDR3 extends 3 residues past the end of the read, so its final part is completed from the germline J gene. The CDR3 is 13 amino acids. Trimming shortened V by 10 bases and J by 7 bases, and 16 bases separated the two germline ends. Germline V gives CDR1 SEHNR, CDR2 FQNEAQ (reference sequence). The whole variable domain, remainder taken from reference TRBV7-9 and TRBJ1-4, is DTGVSQNPRHKITKRGQNVTFRCDPISEHNRLYWYRQTLGQGPEFLTYFQNEAQLEKSRLLSDRFSAERPKGSFSTLEIQRTEQGDSAMYLCATKTGGGEKLFFGSGTQLSVL.

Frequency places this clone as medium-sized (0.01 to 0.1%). The CDR3 sequence is CASSLQGNNQPQHF. The sequenced part of the CDR3 DNA is TGTGCCAGCAGCTTGCAGGGCAACAATCAGCCC. The gene calls are TRBV5-4 and TRBJ1-5; D possibly corresponds to TRBD1 (5 bases). The missing CDR3 end, 3 residues past where the read stops, is filled in from the germline J gene. The V end lost 1 base, the J end lost 3 bases, and 8 bases lay between the germline ends. The CDR3 spans 14 residues. Germline lookup yields CDR1 SGHNT and CDR2 YYREEE (reference sequence). Supplemented by reference TRBV5-4 and TRBJ1-5, the full variable domain reads ETGVTQSPTHLIKTRGQQVTLRCSSQSGHNTVSWYQQALGQGPQFIFQYYREEENGRGNFPPRFSGLQFPNYSSELNVNALELDDSALYLCASSLQGNNQPQHFGDGTRLSIL.

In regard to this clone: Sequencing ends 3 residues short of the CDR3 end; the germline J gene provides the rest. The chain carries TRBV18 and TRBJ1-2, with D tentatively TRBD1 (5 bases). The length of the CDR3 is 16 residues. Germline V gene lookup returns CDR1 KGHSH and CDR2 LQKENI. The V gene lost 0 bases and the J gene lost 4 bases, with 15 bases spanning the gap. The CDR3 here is CASSPPTSEGIYGYTF. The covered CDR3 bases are TGTGCCAGCTCACCACCGACCAGTGAGGGGATCTATGGC. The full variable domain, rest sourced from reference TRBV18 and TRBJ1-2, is NAGVMQNPRHLVRRRGQEARLRCSPMKGHSHVYWYRQLPEEGLKFMVYLQKENIIDESGMPKERFSAEFPKEGPSILRIQQVVRGDSAAYFCASSPPTSEGIYGYTFGSGTRLTVV.

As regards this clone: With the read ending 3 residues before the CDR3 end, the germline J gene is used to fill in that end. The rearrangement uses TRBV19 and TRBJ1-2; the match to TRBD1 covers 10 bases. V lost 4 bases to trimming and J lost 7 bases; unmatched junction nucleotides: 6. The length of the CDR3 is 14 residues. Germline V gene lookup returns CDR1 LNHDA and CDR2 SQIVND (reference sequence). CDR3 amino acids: CASSTRQGASGYTF. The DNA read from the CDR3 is TGTGCCAGTAGTACCCGACAGGGGGCGAGTGGC.

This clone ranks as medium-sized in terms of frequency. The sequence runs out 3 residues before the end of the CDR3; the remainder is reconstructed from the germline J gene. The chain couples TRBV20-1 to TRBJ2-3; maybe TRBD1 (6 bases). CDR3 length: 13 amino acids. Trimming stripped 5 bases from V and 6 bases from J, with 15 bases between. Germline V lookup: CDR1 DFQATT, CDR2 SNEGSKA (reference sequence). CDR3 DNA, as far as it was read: TGCAGTGCTGTCCGGGACAAACATGATACG. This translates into CSAVRDKHDT. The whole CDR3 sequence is CSAVRDKHDTQYF.

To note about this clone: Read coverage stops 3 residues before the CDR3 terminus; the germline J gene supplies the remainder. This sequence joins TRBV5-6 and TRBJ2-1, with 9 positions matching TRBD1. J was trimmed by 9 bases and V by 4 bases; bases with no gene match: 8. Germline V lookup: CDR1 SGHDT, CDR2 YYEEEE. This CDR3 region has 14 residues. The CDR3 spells CASSPGQGVREQFF. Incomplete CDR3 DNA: TGTGCCAGCAGCCCGGGACAGGGTGTACGTGAG.

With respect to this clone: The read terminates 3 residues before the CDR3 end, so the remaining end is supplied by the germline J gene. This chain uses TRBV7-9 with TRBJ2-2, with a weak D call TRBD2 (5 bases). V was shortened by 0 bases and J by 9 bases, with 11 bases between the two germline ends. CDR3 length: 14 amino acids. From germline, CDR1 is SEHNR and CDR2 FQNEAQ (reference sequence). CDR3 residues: CASSLALMDWELFF. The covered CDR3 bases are TGTGCCAGCAGCTTAGCGTTGATGGACTGGGAG.

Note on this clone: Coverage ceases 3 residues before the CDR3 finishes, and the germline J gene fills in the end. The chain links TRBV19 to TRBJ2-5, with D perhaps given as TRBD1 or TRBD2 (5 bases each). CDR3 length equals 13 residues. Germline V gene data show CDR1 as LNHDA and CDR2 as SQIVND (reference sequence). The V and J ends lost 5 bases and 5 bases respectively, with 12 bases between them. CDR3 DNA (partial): TGTGCCAGTAGTCGCCCAGGGAGCGAGACC. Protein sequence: CASSRPGSET. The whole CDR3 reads CASSRPGSETQYF.

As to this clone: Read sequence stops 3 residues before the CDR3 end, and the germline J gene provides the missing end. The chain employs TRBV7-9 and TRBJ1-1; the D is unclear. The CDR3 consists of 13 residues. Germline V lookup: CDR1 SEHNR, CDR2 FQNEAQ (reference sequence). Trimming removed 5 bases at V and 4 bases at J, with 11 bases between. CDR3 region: CASSRPGSTEAFF. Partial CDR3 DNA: TGTGCCAGCAGCCGTCCAGGTAGCACTGAA.

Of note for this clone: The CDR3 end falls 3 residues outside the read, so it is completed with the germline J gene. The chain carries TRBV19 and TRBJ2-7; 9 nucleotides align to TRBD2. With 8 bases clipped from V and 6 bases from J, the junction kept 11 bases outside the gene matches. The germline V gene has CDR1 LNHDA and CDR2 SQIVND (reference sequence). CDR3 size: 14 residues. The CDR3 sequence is CASALSGGRFEQYF. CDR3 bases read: TGTGCCAGTGCCCTGAGCGGGGGGAGGTTCGAG.

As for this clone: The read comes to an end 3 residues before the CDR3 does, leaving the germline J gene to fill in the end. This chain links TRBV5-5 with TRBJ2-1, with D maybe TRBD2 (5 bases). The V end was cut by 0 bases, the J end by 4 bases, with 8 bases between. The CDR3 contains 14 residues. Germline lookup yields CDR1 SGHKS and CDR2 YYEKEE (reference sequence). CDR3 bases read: TGTGCCAGCAGCTTGGTTTCGGGGTACAATGAG. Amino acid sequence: CASSLVSGYNE. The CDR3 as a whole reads CASSLVSGYNEQFF.

This chain's CDR3 is CASYKTGSNTEAFF. CDR3 bases read: TGTGCCAGCTATAAGACAGGATCGAACACTGAA. This chain joins TRBV2 and TRBJ1-1; perhaps TRBD1 as D (6 bases). With the read ending 3 residues before the CDR3 end, the germline J gene is used to fill in that end. This CDR3 spans 14 amino acids. With 8 bases removed from V and 1 base from J, the gap between germline ends came to 14 bases. From germline, CDR1 is SNHLY and CDR2 FYNNEI.

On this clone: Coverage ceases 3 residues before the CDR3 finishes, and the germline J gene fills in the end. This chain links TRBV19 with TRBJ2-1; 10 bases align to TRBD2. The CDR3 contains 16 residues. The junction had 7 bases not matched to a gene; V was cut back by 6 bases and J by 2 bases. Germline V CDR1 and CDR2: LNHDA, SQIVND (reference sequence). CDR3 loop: CASSRRGLAAYNEQFF. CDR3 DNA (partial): TGTGCCAGTAGCCGAAGAGGACTAGCGGCCTACAATGAG.

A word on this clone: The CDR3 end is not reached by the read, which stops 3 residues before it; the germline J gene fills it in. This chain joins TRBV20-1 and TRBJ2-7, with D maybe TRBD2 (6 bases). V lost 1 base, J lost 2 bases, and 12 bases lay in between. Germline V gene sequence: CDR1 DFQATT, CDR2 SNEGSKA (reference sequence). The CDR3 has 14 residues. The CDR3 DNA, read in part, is TGCAGTGCTAGAGTAGGACGGGGGACCTACGAG. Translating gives CSARVGRGTYE. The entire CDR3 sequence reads CSARVGRGTYEQYF.

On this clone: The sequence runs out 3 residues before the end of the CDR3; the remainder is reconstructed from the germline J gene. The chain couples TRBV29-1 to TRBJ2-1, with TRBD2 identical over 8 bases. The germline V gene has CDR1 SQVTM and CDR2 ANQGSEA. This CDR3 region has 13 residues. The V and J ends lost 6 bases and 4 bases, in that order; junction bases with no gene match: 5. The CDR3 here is CSVWASGYNEQFF. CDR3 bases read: TGCAGCGTGTGGGCTAGCGGGTACAATGAG.

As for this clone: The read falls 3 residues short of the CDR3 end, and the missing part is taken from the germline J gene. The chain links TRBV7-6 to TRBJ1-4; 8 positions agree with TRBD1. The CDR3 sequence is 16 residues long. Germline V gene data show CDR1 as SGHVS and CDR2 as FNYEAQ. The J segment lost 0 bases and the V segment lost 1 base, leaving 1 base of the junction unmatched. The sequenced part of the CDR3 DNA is TGTGCCAGCAGCTTAGGACAGGGGACAACTAATGAAAAA. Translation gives CASSLGQGTTNEK. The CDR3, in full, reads CASSLGQGTTNEKLFF.